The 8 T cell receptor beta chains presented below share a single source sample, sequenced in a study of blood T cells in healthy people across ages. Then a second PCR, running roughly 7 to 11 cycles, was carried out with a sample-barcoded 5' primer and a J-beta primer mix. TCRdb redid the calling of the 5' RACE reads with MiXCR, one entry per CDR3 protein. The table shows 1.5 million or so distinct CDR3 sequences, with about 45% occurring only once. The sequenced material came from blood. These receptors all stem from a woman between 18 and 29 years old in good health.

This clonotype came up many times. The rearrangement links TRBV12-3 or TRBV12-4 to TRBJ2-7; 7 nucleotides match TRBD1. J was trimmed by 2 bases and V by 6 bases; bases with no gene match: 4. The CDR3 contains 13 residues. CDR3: CASSLGQPYEQYF. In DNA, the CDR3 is TGTGCCAGCAGCCTGGGACAGCCCTACGAGCAGTACTTC.

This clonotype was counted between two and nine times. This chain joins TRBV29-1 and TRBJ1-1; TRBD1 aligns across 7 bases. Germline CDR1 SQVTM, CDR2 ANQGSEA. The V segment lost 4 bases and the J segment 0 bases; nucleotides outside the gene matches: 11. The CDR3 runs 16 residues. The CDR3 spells CSVGGWKTGMNTEAFF. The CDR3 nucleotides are TGCAGCGTTGGAGGCTGGAAGACAGGGATGAACACTGAAGCTTTCTTT.

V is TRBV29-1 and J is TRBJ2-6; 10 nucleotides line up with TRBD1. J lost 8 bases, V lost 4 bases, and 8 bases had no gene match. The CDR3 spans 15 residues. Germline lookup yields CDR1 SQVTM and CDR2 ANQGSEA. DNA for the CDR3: TGCAGCGTTGGATTGGGGACAGGGGAATCCAACGTCCTGACTTTC. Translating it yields CSVGLGTGESNVLTF. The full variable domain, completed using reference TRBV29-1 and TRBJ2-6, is SAVISQKPSRDICQRGTSLTIQCQVDSQVTMMFWYRQQPGQSLTLIATANQGSEATYESGFVIDKFPISRPNLTFSTLTVSNMSPEDSSIYLCSVGLGTGESNVLTFGAGSRLTVL.

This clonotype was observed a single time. The CDR3 loop is CSASRAEISNQPQHF. As DNA, the CDR3 is TGCAGTGCTAGTCGGGCGGAGATTAGCAATCAGCCCCAGCATTTT. The V call is TRBV20-1, the J call TRBJ1-5; D is uncertain. V was cut by 3 bases and J by 0 bases, with 12 bases left in between. Germline values: CDR1 DFQATT, CDR2 SNEGSKA (reference sequence). This CDR3 has 15 residues.

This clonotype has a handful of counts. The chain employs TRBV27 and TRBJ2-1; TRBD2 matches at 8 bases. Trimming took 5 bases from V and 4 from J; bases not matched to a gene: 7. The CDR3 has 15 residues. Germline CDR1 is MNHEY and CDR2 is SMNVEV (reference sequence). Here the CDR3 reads CASSEGTSHYNEQFF. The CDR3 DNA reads TGTGCCAGCAGTGAAGGGACTAGTCATTACAATGAGCAGTTCTTC.

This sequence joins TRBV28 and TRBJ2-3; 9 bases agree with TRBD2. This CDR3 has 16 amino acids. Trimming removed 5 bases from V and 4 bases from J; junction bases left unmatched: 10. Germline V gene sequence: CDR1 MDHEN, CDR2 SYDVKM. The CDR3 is CASSETSGRGADTQYF. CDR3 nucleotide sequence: TGTGCCAGCAGTGAGACTAGCGGAAGAGGGGCAGATACGCAGTATTTT.

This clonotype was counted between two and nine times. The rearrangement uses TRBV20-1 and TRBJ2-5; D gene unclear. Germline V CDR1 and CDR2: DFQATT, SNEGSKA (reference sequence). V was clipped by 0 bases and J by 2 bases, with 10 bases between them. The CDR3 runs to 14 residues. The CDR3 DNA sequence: TGCAGTGCTAGAGATCTGTGGAGTCAAGAGACCCAGTACTTC. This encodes CSARDLWSQETQYF.

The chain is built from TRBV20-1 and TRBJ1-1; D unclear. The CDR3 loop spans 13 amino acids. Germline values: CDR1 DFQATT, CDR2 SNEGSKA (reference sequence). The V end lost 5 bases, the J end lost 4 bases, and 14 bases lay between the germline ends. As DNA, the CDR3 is TGCAGTGCTCCGGACCGGGCGGGCACTGAAGCTTTCTTT. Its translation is CSAPDRAGTEAFF.